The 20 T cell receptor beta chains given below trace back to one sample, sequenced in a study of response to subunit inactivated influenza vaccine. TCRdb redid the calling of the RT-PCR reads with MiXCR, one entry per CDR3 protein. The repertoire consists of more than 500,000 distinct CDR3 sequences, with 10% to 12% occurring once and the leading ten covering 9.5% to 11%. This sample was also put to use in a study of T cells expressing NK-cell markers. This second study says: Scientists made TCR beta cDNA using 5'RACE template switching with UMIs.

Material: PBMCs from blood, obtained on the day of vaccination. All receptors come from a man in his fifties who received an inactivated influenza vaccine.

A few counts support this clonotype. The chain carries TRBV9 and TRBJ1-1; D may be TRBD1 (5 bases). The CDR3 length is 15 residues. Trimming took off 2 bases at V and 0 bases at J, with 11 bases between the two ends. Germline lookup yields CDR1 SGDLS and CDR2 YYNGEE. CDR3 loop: CASSVEEGMNTEAFF. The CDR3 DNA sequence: TGTGCCAGCAGCGTCGAGGAGGGGATGAACACTGAAGCTTTCTTT.

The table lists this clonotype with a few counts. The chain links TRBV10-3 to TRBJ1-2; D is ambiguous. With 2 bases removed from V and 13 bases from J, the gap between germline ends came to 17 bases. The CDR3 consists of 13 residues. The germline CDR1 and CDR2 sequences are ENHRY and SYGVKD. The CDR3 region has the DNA TGTGCCATCAGTGAGGCAAGAGGACGGTGGTGCACCTTC. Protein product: CAISEARGRWCTF.

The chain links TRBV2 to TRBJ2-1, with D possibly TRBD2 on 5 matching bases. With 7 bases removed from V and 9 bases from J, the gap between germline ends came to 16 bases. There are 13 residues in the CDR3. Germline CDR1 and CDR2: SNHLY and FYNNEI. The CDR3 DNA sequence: TGTGCCAGCAATACCCAGCAAGCGGTTGAGCAGTTCTTC. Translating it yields CASNTQQAVEQFF.

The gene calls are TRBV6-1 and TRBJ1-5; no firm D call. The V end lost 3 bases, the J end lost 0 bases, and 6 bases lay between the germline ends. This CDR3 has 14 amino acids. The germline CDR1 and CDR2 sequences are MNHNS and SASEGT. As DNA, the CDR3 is TGTGCCAGCAGTGAGATTTATAGCAATCAGCCCCAGCATTTT. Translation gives CASSEIYSNQPQHF.

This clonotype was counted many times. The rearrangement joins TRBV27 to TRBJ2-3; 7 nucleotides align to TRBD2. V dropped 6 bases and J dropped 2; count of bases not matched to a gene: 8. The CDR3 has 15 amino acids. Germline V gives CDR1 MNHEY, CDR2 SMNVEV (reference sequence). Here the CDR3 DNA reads TGTGCCAGCAGCCATGAGCGGGGCCCCACAGATACGCAGTATTTT. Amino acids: CASSHERGPTDTQYF.

DNA of the CDR3: TGTGCCAGCAGGCGGGAGACATACAATGAGCAGTTCTTC. Residues: CASRRETYNEQFF. This chain joins TRBV7-2 and TRBJ2-1, with 7 bases identical to TRBD2. Losses at the gene ends were 6 bases for V and 4 bases for J; bases not matched to a gene: 3. The CDR3 has 13 amino acids. Germline V gene lookup returns CDR1 SGHTA and CDR2 FQGNSA.

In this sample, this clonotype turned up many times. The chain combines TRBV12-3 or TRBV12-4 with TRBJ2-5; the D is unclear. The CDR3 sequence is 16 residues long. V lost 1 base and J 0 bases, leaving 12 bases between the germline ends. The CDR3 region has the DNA TGTGCCAGCAGTTTAGTCCCCTCCCCGTACCAAGAGACCCAGTACTTC. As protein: CASSLVPSPYQETQYF.

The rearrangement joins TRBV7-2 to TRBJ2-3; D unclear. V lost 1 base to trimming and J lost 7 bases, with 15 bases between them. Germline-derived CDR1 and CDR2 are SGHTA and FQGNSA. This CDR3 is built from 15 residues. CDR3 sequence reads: CASSLVGSEVHTQYF. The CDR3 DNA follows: TGTGCCAGCAGCTTAGTCGGCAGCGAAGTGCATACGCAGTATTTT.

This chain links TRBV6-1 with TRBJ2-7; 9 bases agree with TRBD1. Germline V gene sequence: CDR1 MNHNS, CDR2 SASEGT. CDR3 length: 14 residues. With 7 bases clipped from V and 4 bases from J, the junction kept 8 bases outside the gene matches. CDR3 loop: CASILGQGRYEQYF. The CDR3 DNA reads TGTGCCAGCATCCTCGGACAGGGGCGTTACGAGCAGTACTTC.

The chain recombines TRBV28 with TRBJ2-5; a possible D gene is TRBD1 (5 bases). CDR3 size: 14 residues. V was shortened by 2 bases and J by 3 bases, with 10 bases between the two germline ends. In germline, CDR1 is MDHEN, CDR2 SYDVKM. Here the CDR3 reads CASSLVGREETQYF. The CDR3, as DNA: TGTGCCAGCAGTTTAGTCGGCAGGGAAGAGACCCAGTACTTC.

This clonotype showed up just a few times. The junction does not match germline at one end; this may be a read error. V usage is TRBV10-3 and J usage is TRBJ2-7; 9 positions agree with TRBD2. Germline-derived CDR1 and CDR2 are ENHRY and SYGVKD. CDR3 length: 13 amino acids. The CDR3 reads CATSSGSPYEQYF. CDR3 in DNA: TGTGCCACCAGTAGCGGGAGTCCTTACGAGCAGTACTTC.

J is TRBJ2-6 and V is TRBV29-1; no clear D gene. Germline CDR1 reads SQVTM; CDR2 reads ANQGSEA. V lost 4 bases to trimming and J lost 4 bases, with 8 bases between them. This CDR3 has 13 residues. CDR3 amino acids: CSVGELGANVLTF. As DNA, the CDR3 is TGCAGCGTTGGAGAGTTGGGGGCCAACGTCCTGACTTTC. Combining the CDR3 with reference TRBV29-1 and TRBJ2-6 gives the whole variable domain SAVISQKPSRDICQRGTSLTIQCQVDSQVTMMFWYRQQPGQSLTLIATANQGSEATYESGFVIDKFPISRPNLTFSTLTVSNMSPEDSSIYLCSVGELGANVLTFGAGSRLTVL.

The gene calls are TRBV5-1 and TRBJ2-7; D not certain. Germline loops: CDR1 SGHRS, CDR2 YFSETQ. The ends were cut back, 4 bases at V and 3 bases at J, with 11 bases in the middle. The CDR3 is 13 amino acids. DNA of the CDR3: TGCGCCAGCAGCCAGGTCGATTTCTACGAGCAGTACTTC. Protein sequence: CASSQVDFYEQYF.

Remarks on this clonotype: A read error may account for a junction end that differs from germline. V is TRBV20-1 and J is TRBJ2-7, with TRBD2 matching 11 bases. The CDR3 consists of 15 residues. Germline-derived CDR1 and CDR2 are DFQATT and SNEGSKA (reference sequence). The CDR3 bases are TGCAGTGCAAGAGATATAGCGGGAGGGTACTACGAGCAGTACTTC. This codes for CSARDIAGGYYEQYF.

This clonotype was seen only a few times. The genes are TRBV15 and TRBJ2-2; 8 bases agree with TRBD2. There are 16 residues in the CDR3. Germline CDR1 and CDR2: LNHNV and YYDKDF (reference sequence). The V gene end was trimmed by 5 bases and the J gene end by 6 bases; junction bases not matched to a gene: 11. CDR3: CATSLTSGWAAGELFF. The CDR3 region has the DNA TGTGCCACCAGCTTAACTAGCGGATGGGCGGCCGGGGAGCTGTTTTTT.

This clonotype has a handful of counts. The DNA of the CDR3 is TGTGCCAGCAGCCATAGAGGGACAGAGGACAATGAGCAGTTCTTC. This gives the protein CASSHRGTEDNEQFF. The rearrangement links TRBV12-3 or TRBV12-4 to TRBJ2-1, with 7 positions matching TRBD1. The CDR3 length is 15 residues. Germline trimming cut 6 bases from V and 5 bases from J; bases unmatched to any gene: 10.

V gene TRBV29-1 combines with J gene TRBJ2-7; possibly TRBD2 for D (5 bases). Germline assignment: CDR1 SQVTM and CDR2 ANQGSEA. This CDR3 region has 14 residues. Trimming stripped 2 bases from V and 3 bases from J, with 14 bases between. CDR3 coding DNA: TGCAGCGTTGAATTATCGGGAAGCGGCTACGAGCAGTACTTC. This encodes CSVELSGSGYEQYF.

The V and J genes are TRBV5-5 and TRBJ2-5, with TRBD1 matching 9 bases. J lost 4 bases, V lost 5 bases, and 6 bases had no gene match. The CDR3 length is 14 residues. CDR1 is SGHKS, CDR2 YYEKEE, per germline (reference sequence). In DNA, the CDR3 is TGTGCCAGCAGGAGACAGGGGGGGTCAGAGACCCAGTACTTC. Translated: CASRRQGGSETQYF.

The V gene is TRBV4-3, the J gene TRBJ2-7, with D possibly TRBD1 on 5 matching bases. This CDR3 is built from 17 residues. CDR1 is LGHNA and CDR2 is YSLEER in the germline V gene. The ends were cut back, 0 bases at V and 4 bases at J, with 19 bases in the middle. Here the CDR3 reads CASSQESTPGARYEQYF. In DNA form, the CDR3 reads TGCGCCAGCAGCCAAGAATCCACTCCTGGGGCCCGGTACGAGCAGTACTTC.

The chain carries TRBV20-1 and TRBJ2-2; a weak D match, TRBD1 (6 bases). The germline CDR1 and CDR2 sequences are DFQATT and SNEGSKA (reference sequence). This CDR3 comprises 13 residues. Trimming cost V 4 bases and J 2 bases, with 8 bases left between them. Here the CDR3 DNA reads TGCAGTGCTAAGGACAGAAACACCGGGGAGCTGTTTTTT. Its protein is CSAKDRNTGELFF.